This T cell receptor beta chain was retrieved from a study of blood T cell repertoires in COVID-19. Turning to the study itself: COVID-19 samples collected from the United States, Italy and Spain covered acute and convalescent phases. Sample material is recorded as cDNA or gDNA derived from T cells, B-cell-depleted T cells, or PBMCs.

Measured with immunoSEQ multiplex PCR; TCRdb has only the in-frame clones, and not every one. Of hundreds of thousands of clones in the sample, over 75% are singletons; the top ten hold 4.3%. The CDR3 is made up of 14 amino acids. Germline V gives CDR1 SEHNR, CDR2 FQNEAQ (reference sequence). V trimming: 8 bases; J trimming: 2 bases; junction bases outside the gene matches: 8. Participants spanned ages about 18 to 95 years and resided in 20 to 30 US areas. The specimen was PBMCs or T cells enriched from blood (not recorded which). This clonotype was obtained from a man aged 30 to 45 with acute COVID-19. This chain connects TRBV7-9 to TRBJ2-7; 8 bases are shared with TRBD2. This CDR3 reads CASAASGGAYEQYF. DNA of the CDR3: TGTGCCAGCGCGGCGAGCGGGGGAGCCTACGAGCAGTACTTC.